This TCR beta chain is drawn from a study of cytomegalovirus exposure and HLA in healthy donors. Study outcomes and limitations: Later analysis identified a missense DCLRE1C variant that was linked to TCR beta V- and J-gene trimming. The later analysis indicated that the majority of CMV-associated TCR beta chains appeared HLA-restricted.

PCR primers comprised 60 Vbeta and 13 Jbeta primers. Clones were read by immunoSEQ multiplex PCR, and TCRdb kept only the in-frame ones, dropping some. This sample yields fewer than 130,000 clones, of which over 65% are seen a single time; 13% belongs to the top ten. Of note for this clone: Its antigen is not known.

This CDR3 spans 11 amino acids. CDR1 and CDR2 from the germline V gene are WSHSY and SAAADI. Trimming left V 3 bases short and J 8 bases short, with 7 bases between. This sequence was found in a man aged 25 to 45 in good health and CMV-seropositive. The sequenced sample was PBMCs. This chain joins TRBV10-2 and TRBJ1-2; D unresolved. CDR3 DNA: TGCGCCAGCAGTGAAGGCGGCGGCTACACCTTC. It codes for CASSEGGGYTF.